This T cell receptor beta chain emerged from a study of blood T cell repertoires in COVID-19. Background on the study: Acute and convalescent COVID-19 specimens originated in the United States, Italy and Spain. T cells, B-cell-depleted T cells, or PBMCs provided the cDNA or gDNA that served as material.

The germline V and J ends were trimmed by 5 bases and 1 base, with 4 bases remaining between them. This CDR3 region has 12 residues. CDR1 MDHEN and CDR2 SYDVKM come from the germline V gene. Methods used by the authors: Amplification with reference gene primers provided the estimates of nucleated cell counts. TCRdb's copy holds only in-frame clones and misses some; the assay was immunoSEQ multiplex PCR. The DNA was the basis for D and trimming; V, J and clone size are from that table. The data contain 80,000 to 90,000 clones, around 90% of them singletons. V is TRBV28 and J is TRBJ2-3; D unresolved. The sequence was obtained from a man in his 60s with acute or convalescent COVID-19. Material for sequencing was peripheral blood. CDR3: CASSLRTDTQYF. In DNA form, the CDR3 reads TGTGCCAGCAGTCTCCGCACAGATACGCAGTATTTT.